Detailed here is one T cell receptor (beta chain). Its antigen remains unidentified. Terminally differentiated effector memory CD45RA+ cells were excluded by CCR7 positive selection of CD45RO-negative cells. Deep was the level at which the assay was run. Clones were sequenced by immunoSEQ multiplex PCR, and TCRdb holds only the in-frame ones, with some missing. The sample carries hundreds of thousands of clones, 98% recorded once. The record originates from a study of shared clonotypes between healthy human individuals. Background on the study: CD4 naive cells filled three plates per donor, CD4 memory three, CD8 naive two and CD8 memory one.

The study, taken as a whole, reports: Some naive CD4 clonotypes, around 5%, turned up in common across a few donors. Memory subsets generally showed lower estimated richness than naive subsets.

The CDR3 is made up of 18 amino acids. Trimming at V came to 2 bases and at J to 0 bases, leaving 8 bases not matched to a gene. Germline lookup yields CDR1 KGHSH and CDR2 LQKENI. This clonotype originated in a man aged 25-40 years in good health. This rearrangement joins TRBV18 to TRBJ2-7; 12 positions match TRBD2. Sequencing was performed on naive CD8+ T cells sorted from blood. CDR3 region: CASSPSLPTSGSSYEQYF. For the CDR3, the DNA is TGTGCCAGCTCACCATCGCTCCCGACTAGCGGGAGCTCCTACGAGCAGTACTTC.